The 9 T cell receptor beta chains reported below all come from one sample, sequenced in a study of cytomegalovirus exposure and HLA in healthy donors. TCRdb's copy holds only in-frame clones and misses some; the assay was immunoSEQ multiplex PCR. The sample includes approximately 200,000 clones, more than 65% seen only once; the top ten take roughly 13%. The specimen was PBMCs. All receptors derive from a woman in her twenties or thirties in good health and CMV-seropositive.

V gene TRBV11-3 combines with J gene TRBJ2-1, with 12 bases fitting TRBD2. The CDR3 length is 14 residues. The germline gives CDR1 SGHNT, CDR2 YENEEA. The V segment lost 4 bases and the J segment 9 bases; nucleotides outside the gene matches: 4. CDR3 amino acids: CASSSGLAGSEQFF. For the CDR3, the DNA is TGTGCCAGCAGCTCGGGACTAGCGGGCTCTGAGCAGTTCTTC.

With regard to this clone: Other DNA sequences in this sample translate to the same CDR3. The chain is built from TRBV5-6 and TRBJ2-7, with D possibly matching TRBD1 (6 bases). This CDR3 has 13 amino acids. Deletions cut 1 base from V and 2 bases from J, with 7 bases between. Germline V gives CDR1 SGHDT, CDR2 YYEEEE. The CDR3, as DNA: TGTGCCAGCAGCTTGACAGGGACCTACGAGCAGTACTTC. It is translated as CASSLTGTYEQYF.

The J gene is TRBJ1-2, the V gene TRBV19; D unresolved. Germline loops: CDR1 LNHDA, CDR2 SQIVND (reference sequence). The CDR3 extends over 13 amino acids. V dropped 5 bases and J dropped 6 bases, with 13 bases sitting between them. The CDR3 nucleotides are TGTGCCAGTAGTGATGACACACGAGATGGCTACACCTTC. Translation: CASSDDTRDGYTF.

This chain connects TRBV14 to TRBJ2-4, with D maybe TRBD1 (6 bases). CDR3 length equals 15 residues. Germline CDR1 is SGHDN and CDR2 is FVKESK. Trimming pared 5 bases from V and 9 bases from J, leaving 20 bases between. The CDR3 DNA follows: TGTGCCAGCAGCGCTACCGGGACAACGGGCCTCATTCAGTACTTC. Amino acid sequence: CASSATGTTGLIQYF.

This clone was picked up one time. The V and J genes are TRBV5-1 and TRBJ1-4; 7 positions match TRBD1. This CDR3 is 15 amino acids long. The germline V gene has CDR1 SGHRS and CDR2 YFSETQ. V was pared by 3 bases and J by 4 bases, with 6 bases of the junction left unmatched. The CDR3 coding sequence is TGCGCCAGCAGCTGGGGACGGGACAGTAATGAAAAACTGTTTTTT. This codes for CASSWGRDSNEKLFF.

The chain has TRBV4-1 and TRBJ1-4; D is possibly TRBD1 (5 bases). V lost 0 bases and J 4 bases, leaving 12 bases between the germline ends. Germline loops: CDR1 MGHRA, CDR2 YSYEKL. The CDR3 length is 16 residues. The CDR3 DNA sequence: TGCGCCAGCAGCCAAGATCCGGGGGACTTTAATGAAAAACTGTTTTTT. Amino acids: CASSQDPGDFNEKLFF.

The chain combines TRBV19 with TRBJ1-5, with D uncertain. This CDR3 has 14 amino acids. V was cut by 6 bases and J by 1 base, with 10 bases left in between. In germline, CDR1 is LNHDA, CDR2 SQIVND (reference sequence). The CDR3 loop is CASSGDRSNQPQHF. The CDR3, as DNA: TGTGCCAGTAGCGGGGATCGGAGCAATCAGCCCCAGCATTTT.

On this clone itself: Other nucleotide sequences from this sample produce the same CDR3. The rearrangement links TRBV18 to TRBJ2-7, with D possibly being TRBD1 (5 bases). This CDR3 contains 11 residues. CDR1 KGHSH and CDR2 LQKENI come from the germline V gene. Trimming removed 5 bases from V and 5 bases from J, with 7 bases in between. The CDR3 sequence is CASSTGNEQYF. CDR3 DNA sequence: TGTGCCAGCTCAACAGGTAACGAGCAGTACTTC.

The chain couples TRBV7-9 to TRBJ2-7; D possibly corresponds to TRBD1 (5 bases). Deletions cut 5 bases from V and 1 base from J, with 15 bases between. Germline V CDR1 and CDR2: SEHNR, FQNEAQ (reference sequence). This CDR3 has 15 residues. CDR3 nucleotides: TGTGCCAGCAGCCCTGGCTGGGGCAGTTCCTACGAGCAGTACTTC. It is translated as CASSPGWGSSYEQYF.